A selection of T cell receptor beta chains follows, all from one sample in a study of spatial heterogeneity in lung cancer. TCRdb recomputed calls from the 5' RACE reads with MiXCR, one row per CDR3 protein. The sample gives several thousand distinct CDR3 sequences, roughly 12% of which show up once; around 50% is in the top ten. The material sequenced was lung tumor tissue, taken at surgery. The source is a male donor with early-stage non-small cell lung cancer. Both conserved end residues are part of each CDR3. D genes are given only for firm matches. Only part of the rows carry a size: once, few, many, or a class if the clone is expanded.

cdr3_nt: TGTGCTAGTGGTCTTATAGTGGATACGCAGTATTTT
cdr3_aa: CASGLIVDTQYF
j_call: TRBJ2-3
d_call: -
clone_size: few
v_call: TRBV12-5
cdr3_length: 12

cdr3_nt: TGTGCCAGCAGTCCCCTGACAGGGTTATTTTACGAGCAGTACTTC
cdr3_aa: CASSPLTGLFYEQYF
j_call: TRBJ2-7
d_call: TRBD1
clone_size: few
v_call: TRBV27
cdr3_length: 15

cdr3_nt: TGTGCCAGCAGCTCAACAGAATTTAATTCACCCCTCCACTTT
cdr3_aa: CASSSTEFNSPLHF
j_call: TRBJ1-6
d_call: -
clone_size: few
v_call: TRBV11-1
cdr3_length: 14

cdr3_nt: TGTGCCAGCAGCCGGACAGGGGGCAGCGAGCAGTACTTC
cdr3_aa: CASSRTGGSEQYF
j_call: TRBJ2-7
d_call: TRBD1
clone_size: many
v_call: TRBV5-4
cdr3_length: 13

cdr3_nt: TGTGCCAGCAGCTTAATAGCCCGGGCCGGCGGCATTCAGTACTTC
cdr3_aa: CASSLIARAGGIQYF
j_call: TRBJ2-4
d_call: -
clone_size: few
v_call: TRBV7-2
cdr3_length: 15

cdr3_nt: TGTGCCAGCAGCCAAGGACAGGGGGCGCAAGCTTTCTTT
cdr3_aa: CASSQGQGAQAFF
j_call: TRBJ1-1
d_call: TRBD1
clone_size: -
v_call: TRBV3-1
cdr3_length: 13

cdr3_nt: TGTGCCAGCTACAACAGGGACTATGGCTACACCTTC
cdr3_aa: CASYNRDYGYTF
j_call: TRBJ1-2
d_call: -
clone_size: few
v_call: TRBV2
cdr3_length: 12

cdr3_nt: TGCAGTGCTAAAGGGGGCAGCCTCCAAAACACCTTC
cdr3_aa: CSAKGGSLQNTF
j_call: TRBJ1-2
d_call: TRBD1
clone_size: few
v_call: TRBV20-1
cdr3_length: 12

cdr3_nt: TGTGCCAGCAGTTATTATGGAGGGGGTACTGAAGCTTTCTTT
cdr3_aa: CASSYYGGGTEAFF
j_call: TRBJ1-1
d_call: -
clone_size: medium-sized
v_call: TRBV6-5
cdr3_length: 14

cdr3_nt: TGTGCCAGCAGCGTAGGGACTAGCGGCACAGATACGCAGTATTTT
cdr3_aa: CASSVGTSGTDTQYF
j_call: TRBJ2-3
d_call: TRBD2
clone_size: many
v_call: TRBV9
cdr3_length: 15

cdr3_nt: TGTGCCATCAGTGAGGACAGGGTGAGGGGGAACACTGAAGCTTTCTTT
cdr3_aa: CAISEDRVRGNTEAFF
j_call: TRBJ1-1
d_call: TRBD1
clone_size: few
v_call: TRBV10-3
cdr3_length: 16

cdr3_nt: TGTGCCACCAGTGATTTGTATAGTTACCAGAACACCGGGGAGCTGTTTTTT
cdr3_aa: CATSDLYSYQNTGELFF
j_call: TRBJ2-2
d_call: -
clone_size: many
v_call: TRBV24-1
cdr3_length: 17

cdr3_nt: TGCAGCGTTGTTCAGGGTGACTATGGCTACACCTTC
cdr3_aa: CSVVQGDYGYTF
j_call: TRBJ1-2
d_call: -
clone_size: many
v_call: TRBV29-1
cdr3_length: 12

cdr3_nt: TGTGCCAGCAGCTTGGGGCAGGGGAAGACCCAGTACTTC
cdr3_aa: CASSLGQGKTQYF
j_call: TRBJ2-5
d_call: -
clone_size: few
v_call: TRBV5-6
cdr3_length: 13

cdr3_nt: TGTGCCAGCAGCGGGAGCGGGCTGAGCTCCTACAATGAGCAGTTCTTC
cdr3_aa: CASSGSGLSSYNEQFF
j_call: TRBJ2-1
d_call: -
clone_size: few
v_call: TRBV5-4
cdr3_length: 16

cdr3_nt: TGTGCCAGCAGTGAGAGCAGGGGAGTCTACGAGCAGTACTTC
cdr3_aa: CASSESRGVYEQYF
j_call: TRBJ2-7
d_call: -
clone_size: -
v_call: TRBV27
cdr3_length: 14

cdr3_nt: TGCAGTGCTAGAGACAGTAACTATGGCTACACCTTC
cdr3_aa: CSARDSNYGYTF
j_call: TRBJ1-2
d_call: -
clone_size: many
v_call: TRBV20-1
cdr3_length: 12

cdr3_nt: TGTGCCAGCAGCCAGTCGTTGGCTAGCGGGGGCTACACAGATACGCAGTATTTT
cdr3_aa: CASSQSLASGGYTDTQYF
j_call: TRBJ2-3
d_call: TRBD2
clone_size: -
v_call: TRBV4-2
cdr3_length: 18

cdr3_nt: TGTGCCAGCAGCTTAGCCCCGGGGGGCCATCAAGAGACCCAGTACTTC
cdr3_aa: CASSLAPGGHQETQYF
j_call: TRBJ2-5
d_call: -
clone_size: -
v_call: TRBV7-2
cdr3_length: 16

cdr3_nt: TGTGCCAGCAGTTATTGGAGGCCCTCCTCTGGAAACACCATATATTTT
cdr3_aa: CASSYWRPSSGNTIYF
j_call: TRBJ1-3
d_call: -
clone_size: -
v_call: TRBV6-5
cdr3_length: 16

cdr3_nt: TGTGCCAGCAGTCCAGCCGGGACAGGGACCTACGAGCAGTACTTC
cdr3_aa: CASSPAGTGTYEQYF
j_call: TRBJ2-7
d_call: TRBD1
clone_size: few
v_call: TRBV7-2
cdr3_length: 15

cdr3_nt: TGTGCCAGCAGACAGGGTGGGGATCAGCCCCAGCATTTT
cdr3_aa: CASRQGGDQPQHF
j_call: TRBJ1-5
d_call: -
clone_size: -
v_call: TRBV28
cdr3_length: 13

cdr3_nt: TGTGCCAGCAGCCAAGGGACTGCGAACACTGAAGCTTTCTTT
cdr3_aa: CASSQGTANTEAFF
j_call: TRBJ1-1
d_call: -
clone_size: few
v_call: TRBV3-1
cdr3_length: 14

cdr3_nt: TGTGCCAGCAGACCAGAGGCCTACAATGAGCAGTTCTTC
cdr3_aa: CASRPEAYNEQFF
j_call: TRBJ2-1
d_call: -
clone_size: -
v_call: TRBV7-9
cdr3_length: 13

cdr3_nt: TGCAGTGCCACAAAGGGGCCAGGCAGTGATCAGCCCCAGCATTTT
cdr3_aa: CSATKGPGSDQPQHF
j_call: TRBJ1-5
d_call: -
clone_size: -
v_call: TRBV20-1
cdr3_length: 15

cdr3_nt: TGTGCCAGCAGCCACGACAGAGGTTATTATGGGCCCCAGCATTTT
cdr3_aa: CASSHDRGYYGPQHF
j_call: TRBJ1-5
d_call: -
clone_size: few
v_call: TRBV7-9
cdr3_length: 15

cdr3_nt: TGCAGTGCTTCCGGAGGCTCCCTGGGGGAAAAACTGTTTTTT
cdr3_aa: CSASGGSLGEKLFF
j_call: TRBJ1-4
d_call: -
clone_size: medium-sized
v_call: TRBV20-1
cdr3_length: 14

cdr3_nt: TGTGCCAGCAGCTTAGTGAAGGGCCAAGAGACCCAGTACTTC
cdr3_aa: CASSLVKGQETQYF
j_call: TRBJ2-5
d_call: -
clone_size: few
v_call: TRBV7-2
cdr3_length: 14

cdr3_nt: TGTGCCAGCAGCGCGTTGATAGATACGCAGTATTTT
cdr3_aa: CASSALIDTQYF
j_call: TRBJ2-3
d_call: -
clone_size: -
v_call: TRBV7-9
cdr3_length: 12

cdr3_nt: TGCGCCAGCAGCCAAGATCCAGGTTTTAACTATGGCTACACCTTC
cdr3_aa: CASSQDPGFNYGYTF
j_call: TRBJ1-2
d_call: -
clone_size: -
v_call: TRBV4-3
cdr3_length: 15

cdr3_nt: TGCGCCAGCAGCCAAGATCTCGCCGACCAGCCCCAGCATTTT
cdr3_aa: CASSQDLADQPQHF
j_call: TRBJ1-5
d_call: -
clone_size: medium-sized
v_call: TRBV4-3
cdr3_length: 14

cdr3_nt: TGCAGCGTTGTCCCACAGTACGGTCAAAAACTGTTTTTT
cdr3_aa: CSVVPQYGQKLFF
j_call: TRBJ1-4
d_call: -
clone_size: many
v_call: TRBV29-1
cdr3_length: 13

cdr3_nt: TGTGCCAGCAGCTACGCCCTTCGACTTCACAATGAGCAGTTCTTC
cdr3_aa: CASSYALRLHNEQFF
j_call: TRBJ2-1
d_call: -
clone_size: few
v_call: TRBV7-2
cdr3_length: 15

cdr3_nt: TGTGCCAGCAGTCCTGGACAGATACATTATTCACCCCTCCACTTT
cdr3_aa: CASSPGQIHYSPLHF
j_call: TRBJ1-6
d_call: -
clone_size: -
v_call: TRBV28
cdr3_length: 15

cdr3_nt: TGTGCCATCAGCCCTCACGGAGGACGGACGCAAGAGACCCAGTACTTC
cdr3_aa: CAISPHGGRTQETQYF
j_call: TRBJ2-5
d_call: -
clone_size: -
v_call: TRBV10-3
cdr3_length: 16

cdr3_nt: TGTGCCAGTAGTATATCTCCATGGGACAGGGGATCCACTGAAGCTTTCTTT
cdr3_aa: CASSISPWDRGSTEAFF
j_call: TRBJ1-1
d_call: TRBD1
clone_size: -
v_call: TRBV19
cdr3_length: 17

cdr3_nt: TGCAGTGCTAGGCAGTTCAATCAGCCCCAGCATTTT
cdr3_aa: CSARQFNQPQHF
j_call: TRBJ1-5
d_call: -
clone_size: many
v_call: TRBV20-1
cdr3_length: 12

cdr3_nt: TGTGCCAGCAGCCCCCTCGCCTCCGCAGATACGCAGTATTTT
cdr3_aa: CASSPLASADTQYF
j_call: TRBJ2-3
d_call: -
clone_size: -
v_call: TRBV11-2
cdr3_length: 14

cdr3_nt: TGCGCCAGCAGCCGATCCGGGAACACAGATACGCAGTATTTT
cdr3_aa: CASSRSGNTDTQYF
j_call: TRBJ2-3
d_call: -
clone_size: medium-sized
v_call: TRBV4-3
cdr3_length: 14

cdr3_nt: TGTGCCTGCTCTCATCTGGGAGGGACAAATGAAAAACTGTTTTTT
cdr3_aa: CACSHLGGTNEKLFF
j_call: TRBJ1-4
d_call: -
clone_size: many
v_call: TRBV30
cdr3_length: 15

cdr3_nt: TGTGCCAGCAGCAAAGGGGATCCCACCGGGACAGGGGGCAATCAGCCCCAGCATTTT
cdr3_aa: CASSKGDPTGTGGNQPQHF
j_call: TRBJ1-5
d_call: -
clone_size: many
v_call: TRBV21-1
cdr3_length: 19

cdr3_nt: TGTGCCAGTAGTATCGGATACCGGGGCAATCAGCCCCAGCATTTT
cdr3_aa: CASSIGYRGNQPQHF
j_call: TRBJ1-5
d_call: -
clone_size: many
v_call: TRBV19
cdr3_length: 15

cdr3_nt: TGTGCCATCCAACAGGGGGCCTACACTGAAGCTTTCTTT
cdr3_aa: CAIQQGAYTEAFF
j_call: TRBJ1-1
d_call: TRBD1
clone_size: -
v_call: TRBV6-2/TRBV6-3
cdr3_length: 13

cdr3_nt: TGCAGTGCTAGAGCCACCGGACTGTGGGATGGCTACACCTTC
cdr3_aa: CSARATGLWDGYTF
j_call: TRBJ1-2
d_call: -
clone_size: -
v_call: TRBV20-1
cdr3_length: 14

cdr3_nt: TGTGCCACCAGCCGTTCGGCCCCGACTAGCGTCTCCTACAATGAGCAGTTCTTC
cdr3_aa: CATSRSAPTSVSYNEQFF
j_call: TRBJ2-1
d_call: TRBD2
clone_size: medium-sized
v_call: TRBV15
cdr3_length: 18

cdr3_nt: TGCGCCAGCAGCTTGAATAGCGAGCAGTACTTC
cdr3_aa: CASSLNSEQYF
j_call: TRBJ2-7
d_call: -
clone_size: few
v_call: TRBV5-1
cdr3_length: 11

cdr3_nt: TGTGCCAGCAGTCCTCACAGGGGGGACCCGAAGAACACTGAAGCTTTCTTT
cdr3_aa: CASSPHRGDPKNTEAFF
j_call: TRBJ1-1
d_call: TRBD1
clone_size: -
v_call: TRBV6-5
cdr3_length: 17

cdr3_nt: TGTGCCAGCAGCTTAGATGGTTTGAACACTGAAGCTTTCTTT
cdr3_aa: CASSLDGLNTEAFF
j_call: TRBJ1-1
d_call: -
clone_size: medium-sized
v_call: TRBV7-3
cdr3_length: 14

cdr3_nt: TGTGCCAGCAGTTTGGCGGGACGCTACAATGAGCAGTTCTTC
cdr3_aa: CASSLAGRYNEQFF
j_call: TRBJ2-1
d_call: -
clone_size: -
v_call: TRBV12-3/TRBV12-4
cdr3_length: 14

cdr3_nt: TGCGCCAGCAGCCAAGAGTACGGGAATGAGCAGTTCTTC
cdr3_aa: CASSQEYGNEQFF
j_call: TRBJ2-1
d_call: -
clone_size: few
v_call: TRBV4-3
cdr3_length: 13

cdr3_nt: TGCAGTGCTAGAGACGTACTCACTCCCTCCTACAATGAGCAGTTCTTC
cdr3_aa: CSARDVLTPSYNEQFF
j_call: TRBJ2-1
d_call: -
clone_size: medium-sized
v_call: TRBV20-1
cdr3_length: 16

cdr3_nt: TGTGCCAGCAGCCGGGACACTGGGAACACCGGGGAGCTGTTTTTT
cdr3_aa: CASSRDTGNTGELFF
j_call: TRBJ2-2
d_call: -
clone_size: medium-sized
v_call: TRBV11-2
cdr3_length: 15

cdr3_nt: TGTGCCAGCAGATTTATAGGCTCTGGGGCCAACGTCCTGACTTTC
cdr3_aa: CASRFIGSGANVLTF
j_call: TRBJ2-6
d_call: -
clone_size: -
v_call: TRBV27
cdr3_length: 15

cdr3_nt: TGTGCCAGCACCGTGGGTCTAGCACCCTACAATGAGCAGTTCTTC
cdr3_aa: CASTVGLAPYNEQFF
j_call: TRBJ2-1
d_call: -
clone_size: medium-sized
v_call: TRBV2
cdr3_length: 15

cdr3_nt: TGTGCCAGCAGTACCGGGACTAGCGGGGCTCCGCAAGAGACCCAGTACTTC
cdr3_aa: CASSTGTSGAPQETQYF
j_call: TRBJ2-5
d_call: TRBD2
clone_size: few
v_call: TRBV6-5
cdr3_length: 17

cdr3_nt: TGTGCCAGCAGTTTACGACAGGGGTATCAGCCCCAGCATTTT
cdr3_aa: CASSLRQGYQPQHF
j_call: TRBJ1-5
d_call: TRBD1
clone_size: -
v_call: TRBV6-5
cdr3_length: 14

cdr3_nt: TGTGCCACCAGCAGAGAGGGAGGGCAGGGCCAGCCCCAGCATTTT
cdr3_aa: CATSREGGQGQPQHF
j_call: TRBJ1-5
d_call: -
clone_size: medium-sized
v_call: TRBV15
cdr3_length: 15

cdr3_nt: TGTGCCTGGGGGTTCCGCGACCTTACGCAGTATTTT
cdr3_aa: CAWGFRDLTQYF
j_call: TRBJ2-3
d_call: -
clone_size: few
v_call: TRBV30
cdr3_length: 12